Shown below are 7 T cell receptor beta chains from a single sample sequenced in a study of shared clonotypes between healthy human individuals. The assay was immunoSEQ multiplex PCR, and TCRdb's table has in-frame clones only and misses some. Of a few million clones detected, approximately 93% appear once; the ten largest clones hold under 0.45%. What was sequenced was naive CD4+ T cells from PBMCs. Subset reported: CD45RA+ positively selected. The receptors come from a man younger than 35 in good health. Some clones in this sample may be carry-over from other donors' samples.

V is TRBV30 and J is TRBJ2-7; no firm D call. The CDR3 contains 13 residues. Between the trimmed V and J ends, which lost 0 bases and 4 bases, there was a span of 10 bases. CDR1 is GTSNPN and CDR2 is SVGIG in the germline V gene (reference sequence). In DNA, the CDR3 is TGTGCCTGGAGTGTTTTGGGTCGGTACGAGCAGTACTTC. Amino acids: CAWSVLGRYEQYF.

The rearrangement joins TRBV2 to TRBJ1-5; 12 bases are a match to TRBD1. V lost 7 bases to trimming and J lost 2 bases; unmatched junction nucleotides: 9. Germline V gene data show CDR1 as SNHLY and CDR2 as FYNNEI. The CDR3 is made up of 17 amino acids. The DNA for the CDR3 is TGTGCCAGCAAGGGATCTGGGACAGGGGGCGGCAATCAGCCCCAGCATTTT. Its protein is CASKGSGTGGGNQPQHF.

This clone was seen only a few times. The rearrangement links TRBV28 to TRBJ2-7; no definite D call. The CDR3 loop spans 13 amino acids. Trimming stripped 6 bases from V and 2 bases from J, with 11 bases between. The germline CDR1 and CDR2 sequences are MDHEN and SYDVKM. CDR3 protein: CASSTPRAYEQYF. The CDR3, as DNA: TGTGCCAGCAGCACCCCGAGAGCCTACGAGCAGTACTTC.

The chain has TRBV5-1 and TRBJ2-1, with 13 bases aligning to TRBD2. The V and J ends lost 4 bases and 6 bases, in that order; junction bases with no gene match: 7. The CDR3 runs 16 residues. Germline V gene data show CDR1 as SGHRS and CDR2 as YFSETQ. This CDR3 is CASSAGGTSGANEQFF. The CDR3 coding sequence is TGCGCCAGCAGCGCGGGCGGGACTAGCGGGGCCAATGAGCAGTTCTTC.

The chain joins TRBV28 to TRBJ1-2, with D tentatively TRBD1 (6 bases). This CDR3 is built from 12 residues. Trimming stripped 4 bases from V and 8 bases from J, with 11 bases between. Germline V gives CDR1 MDHEN, CDR2 SYDVKM. CDR3 loop: CASSSPGDGYTF. The CDR3 coding sequence is TGTGCCAGCAGTTCCCCAGGGGACGGCTACACCTTC.

The V gene is TRBV6-1, the J gene TRBJ1-5, with 9 bases matching TRBD1. From germline, CDR1 is MNHNS and CDR2 SASEGT. Unmatched junction bases numbered 10, after V lost 9 bases and J lost 7 bases. CDR3 length: 14 residues. CDR3 DNA: TGTGCCAGTGCAGACAGGGGGTTAAGACAGCCCCAGCATTTT. It yields the protein CASADRGLRQPQHF.

The genes are TRBV15 and TRBJ2-7; 12 nucleotides line up with TRBD2. The CDR3 consists of 14 residues. From germline, CDR1 is LNHNV and CDR2 YYDKDF (reference sequence). V trimming: 1 base; J trimming: 6 bases; junction bases outside the gene matches: 1. CDR3 DNA sequence: TGTGCCACCAGCAGAGGGACTAGCGGGATCGAGCAGTACTTC. This codes for CATSRGTSGIEQYF.